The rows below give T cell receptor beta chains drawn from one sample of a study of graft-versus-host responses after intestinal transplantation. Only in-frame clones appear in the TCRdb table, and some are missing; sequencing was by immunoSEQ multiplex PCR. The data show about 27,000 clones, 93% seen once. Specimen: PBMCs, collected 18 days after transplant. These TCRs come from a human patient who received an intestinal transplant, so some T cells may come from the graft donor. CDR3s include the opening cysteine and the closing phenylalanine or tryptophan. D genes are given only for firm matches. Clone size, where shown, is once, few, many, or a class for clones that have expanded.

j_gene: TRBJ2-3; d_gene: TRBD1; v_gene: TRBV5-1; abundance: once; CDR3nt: TGCGCCAGCAGCTTGGGGCAGGGGGCGCAAGATACGCAGTATTTT; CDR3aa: CASSLGQGAQDTQYF
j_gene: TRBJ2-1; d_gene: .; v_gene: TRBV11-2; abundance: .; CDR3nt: TGTGCCAGCAGCTTAATTGCGGGATCCTACAATGAGCAGTTCTTC; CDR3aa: CASSLIAGSYNEQFF
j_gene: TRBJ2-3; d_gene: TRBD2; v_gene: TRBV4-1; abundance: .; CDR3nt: TGCGCCAGCAGCCATACCGTACTAGCGAGTACGGCAGATACGCAGTATTTT; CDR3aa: CASSHTVLASTADTQYF
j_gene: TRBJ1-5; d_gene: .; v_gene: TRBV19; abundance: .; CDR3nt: TGTGCCAGTAGTTTCTGGGGAGGGATCAATCAGCCCCAGCATTTT; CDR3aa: CASSFWGGINQPQHF
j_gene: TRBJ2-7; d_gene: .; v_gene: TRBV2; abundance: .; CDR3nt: TGTGCCAGCAGTGTTGAAGGGGGTTCCTACGAGCAGTACTTC; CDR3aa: CASSVEGGSYEQYF
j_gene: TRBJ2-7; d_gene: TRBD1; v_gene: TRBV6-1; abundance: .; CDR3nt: TGTGCCAGCAGTGAATTGGGACAGGGGGCGAGGGAGCAGTACTTC; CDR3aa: CASSELGQGAREQYF
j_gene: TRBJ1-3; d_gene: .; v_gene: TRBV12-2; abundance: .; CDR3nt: TGTGCAAGTCGCCTCGACTGCTCTGGAAACACCATATATTTT; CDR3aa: CASRLDCSGNTIYF
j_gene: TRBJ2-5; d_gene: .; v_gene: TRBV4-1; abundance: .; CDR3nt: TGCGCCAGCAGCCAGGGGGCGCGGAAAGAGACCCAGTACTTC; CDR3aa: CASSQGARKETQYF
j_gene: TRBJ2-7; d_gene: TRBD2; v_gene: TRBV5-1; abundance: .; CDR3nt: TGCGCCAGCAGCTTCAAGCGGGGGGACTACGAGCAGTACTTC; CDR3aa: CASSFKRGDYEQYF
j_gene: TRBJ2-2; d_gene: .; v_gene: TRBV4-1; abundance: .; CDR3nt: TGCGCCAGCAGCCAGTGGGGGACCGGGGAGCTGTTTTTT; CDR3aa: CASSQWGTGELFF
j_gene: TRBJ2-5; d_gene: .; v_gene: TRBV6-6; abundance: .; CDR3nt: TGTGCCAGCACTACAGGGTCGAGGAAGGAAGAGACCCAGTACTTC; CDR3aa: CASTTGSRKEETQYF
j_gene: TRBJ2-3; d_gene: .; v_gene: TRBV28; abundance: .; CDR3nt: TGTGCCAGCAGTTTAACTCATACAGATACGCAGTATTTT; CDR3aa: CASSLTHTDTQYF
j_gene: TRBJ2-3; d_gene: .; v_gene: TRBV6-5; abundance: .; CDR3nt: TGTGCCAGCAGTCCCGAGGGGTTTCCCACAGATACGCAGTATTTT; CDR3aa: CASSPEGFPTDTQYF
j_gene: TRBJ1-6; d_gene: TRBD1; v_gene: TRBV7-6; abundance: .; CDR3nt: TGTGCCAGCAGCTTAGAAGGGACAGGGAGCTCCTATAATTCACCCCTCCACTTT; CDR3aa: CASSLEGTGSSYNSPLHF
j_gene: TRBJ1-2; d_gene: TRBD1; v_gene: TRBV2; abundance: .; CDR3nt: TGTGCCAGCACGGGACAGGACTCTAACTATGGCTACACCTTC; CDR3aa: CASTGQDSNYGYTF
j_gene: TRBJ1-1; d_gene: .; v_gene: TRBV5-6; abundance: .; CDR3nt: TGTGCCAGCAGCTTCGCTGGGGGTAGCACTGAAGCTTTCTTT; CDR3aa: CASSFAGGSTEAFF
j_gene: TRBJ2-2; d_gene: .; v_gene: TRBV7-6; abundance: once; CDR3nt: TGTGCCAGCAGCTTATACGCCCCGAACACCGGGGAGCTGTTTTTT; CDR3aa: CASSLYAPNTGELFF
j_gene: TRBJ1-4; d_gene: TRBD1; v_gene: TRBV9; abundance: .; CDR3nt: TGTGCCAGCAGTGGACAGGGGACAACTAATGAAAAACTGTTTTTT; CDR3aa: CASSGQGTTNEKLFF
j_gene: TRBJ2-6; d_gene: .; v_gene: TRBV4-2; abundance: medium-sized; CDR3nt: TGTGCCAGCAGCCAAGAGGAGGGGGATGGGGCCAACGTCCTGACTTTC; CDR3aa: CASSQEEGDGANVLTF
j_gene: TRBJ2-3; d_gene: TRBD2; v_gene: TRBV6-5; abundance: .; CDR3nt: TGTGCCAGCAGTTTCGGGGGGAGGGGAGATACGCAGTATTTT; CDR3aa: CASSFGGRGDTQYF
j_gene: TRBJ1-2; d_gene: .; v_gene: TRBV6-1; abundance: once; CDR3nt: TGTGCCAGCAGTGGGCCCACAGGAGAAGGAGTTTATGGCTACACCTTC; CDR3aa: CASSGPTGEGVYGYTF
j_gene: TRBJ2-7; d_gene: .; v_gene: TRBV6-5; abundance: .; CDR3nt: TGTGCCAGCAGCGATAGCGGCTTAGCCTACGAGCAGTACTTC; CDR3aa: CASSDSGLAYEQYF
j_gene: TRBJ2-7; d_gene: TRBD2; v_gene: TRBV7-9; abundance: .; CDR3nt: TGTGCCAGCAGCTTACCGACTAGCGGGGGGGCCGGGTACTACGAGCAGTACTTC; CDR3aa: CASSLPTSGGAGYYEQYF
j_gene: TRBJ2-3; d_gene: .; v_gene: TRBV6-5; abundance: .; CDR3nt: TGTGCCAGCAGTTACCACGATACGCAGTATTTT; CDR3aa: CASSYHDTQYF
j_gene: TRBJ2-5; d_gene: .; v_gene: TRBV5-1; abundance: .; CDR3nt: TGCGCCAGCAGCTGGGGAGGATCCCAAGAGACCCAGTACTTC; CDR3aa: CASSWGGSQETQYF
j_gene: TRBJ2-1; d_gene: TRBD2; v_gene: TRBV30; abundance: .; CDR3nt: TGTGCCTTTGAGCGGGGGGGACTCATCGGAAACTACAATGAGCAGTTCTTC; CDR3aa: CAFERGGLIGNYNEQFF
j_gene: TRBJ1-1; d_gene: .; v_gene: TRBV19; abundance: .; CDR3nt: TGTGCCAGTAGTCGCAATGGCGTGGGGAGAACTGAAGCTTTCTTT; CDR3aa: CASSRNGVGRTEAFF
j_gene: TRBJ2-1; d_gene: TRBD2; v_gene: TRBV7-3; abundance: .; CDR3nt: TGTGCCAGCAGCTTAAACGGGGGGGCCGGGGATGAGCAGTTCTTC; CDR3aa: CASSLNGGAGDEQFF
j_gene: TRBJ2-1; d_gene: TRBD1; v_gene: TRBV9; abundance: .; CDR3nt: TGTGCCACCGGACAGGGGGGCAATGAGCAGTTCTTC; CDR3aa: CATGQGGNEQFF
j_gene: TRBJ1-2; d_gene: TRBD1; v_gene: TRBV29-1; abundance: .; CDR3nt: TGCAGCGTGCCGGGACAGCCCTATGGCTACACCTTC; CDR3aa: CSVPGQPYGYTF
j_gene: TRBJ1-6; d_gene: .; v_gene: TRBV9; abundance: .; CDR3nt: TGTGCCAGCAGCGCAAGACAGTGGGCTAATTCACCCCTCCACTTT; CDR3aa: CASSARQWANSPLHF
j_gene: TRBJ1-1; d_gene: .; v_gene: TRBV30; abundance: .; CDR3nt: TGTGCCTGGAGTCTAGACACCATGAACACTGAAGCTTTCTTT; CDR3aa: CAWSLDTMNTEAFF
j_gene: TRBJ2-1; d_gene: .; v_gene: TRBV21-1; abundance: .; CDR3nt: TGTGCCACCCTCCCGGAGCGGACAGGCCGGCCAGAGCAGTTCTTC; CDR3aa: CATLPERTGRPEQFF
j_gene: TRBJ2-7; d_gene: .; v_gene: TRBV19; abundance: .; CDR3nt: TGTGCCAGTAGTATATCCCCCGGGGGTTCCTACGAGCAGTACTTC; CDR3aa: CASSISPGGSYEQYF
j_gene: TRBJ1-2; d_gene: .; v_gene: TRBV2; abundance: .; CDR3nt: TGTGCCACATACAGGGTGACTAACTATGGCTACACCTTC; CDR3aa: CATYRVTNYGYTF
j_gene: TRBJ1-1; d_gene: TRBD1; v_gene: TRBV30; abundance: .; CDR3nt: TGTGCCTTTAGACAGGGGGCGAGAATGAACACTGAAGCTTTCTTT; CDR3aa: CAFRQGARMNTEAFF
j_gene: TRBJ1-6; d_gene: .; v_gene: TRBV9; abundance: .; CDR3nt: TGTGCCAGCAGCGTGGGATACATAGATTCACCCCTCCACTTT; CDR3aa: CASSVGYIDSPLHF
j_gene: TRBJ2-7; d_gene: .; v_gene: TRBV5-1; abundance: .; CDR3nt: TGCGCCAGCAGAGACGCAGGGGGAGGCGGACTTTTCTCCTACGGGCAGTACTTC; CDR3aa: CASRDAGGGGLFSYGQYF
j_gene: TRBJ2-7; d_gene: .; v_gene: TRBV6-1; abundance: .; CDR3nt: TGTGCCGGCCGCCGGGGAGCCGATGGGGGCGAGCAGTACTTC; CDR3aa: CAGRRGADGGEQYF
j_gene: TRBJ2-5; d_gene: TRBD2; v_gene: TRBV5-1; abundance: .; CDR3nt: TGCGCCAGCAGCATCGGACTAGCGGGCCCCCCTCGTTACCAAGAGACCCAGTACTTC; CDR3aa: CASSIGLAGPPRYQETQYF
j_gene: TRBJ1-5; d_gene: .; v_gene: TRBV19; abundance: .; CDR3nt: TGTGCCAGTAGTATAGGCCTCAACCCGGGACAGCCCCAGCATTTT; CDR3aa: CASSIGLNPGQPQHF
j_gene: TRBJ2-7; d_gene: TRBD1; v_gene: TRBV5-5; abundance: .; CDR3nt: TGTGCCAGCAGCCCGGGACAGGGAAGTCCCTACGAGCAGTACTTC; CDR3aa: CASSPGQGSPYEQYF
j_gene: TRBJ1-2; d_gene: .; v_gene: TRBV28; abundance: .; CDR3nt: TGTGCCAGCAGCGGACGAGGACTACCCTATGGCTACACCTTC; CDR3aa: CASSGRGLPYGYTF
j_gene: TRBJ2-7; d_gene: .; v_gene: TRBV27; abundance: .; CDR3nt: TGTGCCAGCAGTTTATACGGAGGCGAGCAGTACTTC; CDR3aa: CASSLYGGEQYF
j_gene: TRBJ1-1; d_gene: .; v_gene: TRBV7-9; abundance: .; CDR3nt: TGTGCCAGCAGCTCGCCGGGGGGGGACACTGAAGCTTTCTTT; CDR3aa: CASSSPGGDTEAFF
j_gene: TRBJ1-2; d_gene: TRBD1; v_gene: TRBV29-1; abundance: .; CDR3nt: TGCAGCGTTGACCCCCGAGACCGGGACAGGGGTAGGGGGGGCTACACCTTC; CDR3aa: CSVDPRDRDRGRGGYTF
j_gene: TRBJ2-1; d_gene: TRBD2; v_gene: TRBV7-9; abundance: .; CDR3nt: TGTGCCAGCAGCTTATTCGTTGCTAGCGGGGTCAATGAGCAGTTCTTC; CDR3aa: CASSLFVASGVNEQFF
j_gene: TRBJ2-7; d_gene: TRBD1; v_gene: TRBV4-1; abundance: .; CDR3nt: TGCGCCAGCAGCCAAGTGGACAGGGGACCCTACGAGCAGTACTTC; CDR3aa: CASSQVDRGPYEQYF
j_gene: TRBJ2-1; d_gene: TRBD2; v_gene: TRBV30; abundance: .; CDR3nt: TGTGCCTGGAGTGTAGACCTAGCGGAGTACAATGAGCAGTTCTTC; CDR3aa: CAWSVDLAEYNEQFF
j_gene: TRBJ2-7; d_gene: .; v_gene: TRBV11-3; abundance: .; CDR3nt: TGTGCCAGCAGCTTCTGGGGGCCTCAAGGCGGGTCCTACGAGCAGTACTTC; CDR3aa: CASSFWGPQGGSYEQYF
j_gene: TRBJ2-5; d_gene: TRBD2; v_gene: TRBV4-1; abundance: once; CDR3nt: TGCGCCAGCAGCCAAGGGGCTAGCGGGGCACAAGAGACCCAGTACTTC; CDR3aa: CASSQGASGAQETQYF
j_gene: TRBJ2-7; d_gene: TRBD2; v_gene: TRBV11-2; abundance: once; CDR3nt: TGTGCCAGCAGCTTGCTCCAGCGGGGGGAGGACTACGAGCAGTACTTC; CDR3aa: CASSLLQRGEDYEQYF